A selection of T cell receptor beta chains follows, all from one sample in a study of cytomegalovirus exposure and HLA in healthy donors. Clones were sequenced by immunoSEQ multiplex PCR, and TCRdb holds only the in-frame ones, with some missing. In the table there are some 150,000 clones, roughly 70% of which are singletons. The material sequenced was PBMCs. Every receptor here comes from a woman between 25 and 40 years old in good health and CMV-seronegative. Each CDR3 is given with its conserved first and last residue. The order of the fields is J gene, clone size, D gene, V gene, CDR3 DNA, CDR3 protein. D genes are given only for firm matches. The size of a clone is reported for some rows only, either as once, few or many, or as a class for expanded clones.

TRBJ2-5,-,-,TRBV18,TGTGCCAGCTCACCACCCAGGGTCCAAGAGACCCAGTACTTC,CASSPPRVQETQYF
TRBJ1-3,-,-,TRBV14,TGTGCCAGCAGCAGGGACTCCGGCTCTGGAAACACCATATATTTT,CASSRDSGSGNTIYF
TRBJ1-3,few,-,TRBV28,TGTGCCAGCAGTCTGAGGGTAGGAAACACCATATATTTT,CASSLRVGNTIYF
TRBJ2-1,-,-,TRBV2,TGTGCCAGCAGGACCTTGGGAGTGTTCTACAATGAGCAGTTCTTC,CASRTLGVFYNEQFF
TRBJ2-5,-,-,TRBV6-1,TGTGCCAGCAGTGAAGCTATAGGATCGGGTTGGGAGACCCAGTACTTC,CASSEAIGSGWETQYF
TRBJ2-3,-,-,TRBV7-9,TGTGCCAGCAGCTTTGGAGTAAGCACAGATACGCAGTATTTT,CASSFGVSTDTQYF
TRBJ1-5,-,-,TRBV19,TGTGCCAGTTGCGGCAGTCCCTGGCACAATCAGCCCCAGCATTTT,CASCGSPWHNQPQHF
TRBJ2-7,-,-,TRBV29-1,TGCAGCGTTGTTGGGGGGGCCGGTGGCGAGCAGTACTTC,CSVVGGAGGEQYF
TRBJ2-4,-,-,TRBV4-1,TGCGCCAGCAGCCAAGGGTCGACTTCTCTAGCCAAAAACATTCAGTACTTC,CASSQGSTSLAKNIQYF
TRBJ2-2,-,-,TRBV9,TGTGCCAGCAGCGTACCCCACACAGGGCTTATAACCGGGGAGCTGTTTTTT,CASSVPHTGLITGELFF
TRBJ2-6,-,TRBD2,TRBV5-1,TGCGCCAGCAGCGGGGGCAGCGGGAGGGCCTCTCTCTCCGGGGCCAACGTCCTGACTTTC,CASSGGSGRASLSGANVLTF